This TCR beta chain was observed in a study of T cell responses to AZD1222 COVID-19 vaccine. V lost 5 bases, J lost 3 bases, and 4 bases lay in between. CDR3 size: 10 residues. The germline V gene has CDR1 GTSNPN and CDR2 SVGIG (reference sequence). This clone was seen a single time. TCRdb keeps only in-frame clones here, not all; method: immunoSEQ multiplex PCR. The sample contains some 150,000 clones, 90% of which appear only once. Sequencing used peripheral blood, obtained on day 0 of AZD1222 vaccination. This sequence was found in an adult in good health. The J gene is TRBJ1-1, the V gene TRBV30; D unclear. The CDR3 reads CAWAYTEAFF. CDR3 DNA sequence: TGTGCCTGGGCCTACACTGAAGCTTTCTTT.